Included here is one TCR beta chain sequence, with context. Its antigen is unknown. The sample holds no much larger clone one base away, and base qualities are not on file. Taken with the paper, the label for time point translates to: cycle 4 day 1 (C4D1), after more than 5 weeks of nivolumab. Relapse after autologous stem cell transplantation had occurred in all trial patients, and cohorts A, B and C were distinguished by prior brentuximab vedotin exposure. The trial cohort included 50 or so patients with relapsed/refractory classical Hodgkin lymphoma, and each patient had a best overall response of complete response, partial response or progressive disease. Single-agent nivolumab was administered to trial patients in the multi-cohort phase II CheckMate 205 trial. An independent review committee assessed best overall response using the 2007 International Working Group response criteria. Trial PBMCs were obtained immediately prior to nivolumab initiation (C1D1) and on therapy at cycle 2 day 1 and cycle 4 day 1. Peripheral blood was collected in 8 mL Vacutainer Cell Preparation Tubes, from which PBMCs were isolated by centrifugation and then cryopreserved.

This sample stems from a study of PD-1 blockade in classical Hodgkin lymphoma (dated by TCRdb to the early 2020s). A note on the overall study: Nivolumab dosing was 3 mg/kg intravenously every 2 weeks, continuing until either disease progression or unacceptable toxicity. To define a peripheral blood immune signature of response to PD-1 blockade in classical Hodgkin lymphoma, the study combined TCR beta sequencing with CyTOF. Results the study describes overall, beyond this receptor: CD4+ but not CD8+ TCR diversity rose significantly by C4D1 (p=0.0027 vs p=0.16), most apparent in complete responders (p=0.02). Newly diagnosed patients were reported to have lower baseline TCR diversity than healthy donors, and relapsed/refractory patients were reported to have lower baseline TCR diversity still. Only a single clinical trial cohort was studied, and what caused the repertoire differences, possibly disease activity or prior therapy, remained undefined. Patients starting nivolumab less than 1 year after ASCT had lower diversity and were excluded from later analyses to avoid confounding by immune reconstitution. Trial patients achieving complete response had baseline diversity similar to newly diagnosed patients, whereas partial responders and progressors had significantly lower diversity.

The Qiagen DNeasy kit was used to extract genomic DNA from unsorted PBMCs and from the negatively selected CD4+ and CD8+ fractions. TCR beta CDR3 regions were subjected to amplification by immunoSEQ multiplex PCR with primers that anneal to V and J segments. Amplification bias was minimized using a synthetic immune receptor repertoire, and residual bias was removed computationally after sequencing. As for the authors' bioinformatics: Repertoire diversity was quantified as the Shannon entropy index using custom Python scripts. Unsorted, CD4+ and CD8+ repertoires were analyzed separately, except for combined analyses in which CD4+ and CD8+ sequences were merged in silico. A clone counted as expanded when the clone's frequency after treatment rose at least 2-fold relative to C1D1, and clones undetected at baseline were given a pseudocount of 0.5. Singleton clones were defined as clones with 0 or 1 copy at C1D1, and non-singleton clones were defined as clones with 2 or more copies. Clones expanded in unsorted samples were assigned a CD4+, CD8+ or unknown annotation through matching of protein sequences in sorted samples from the same patient. Wilcoxon tests were applied to paired samples to test diversity changes from C1D1 to C4D1. Entries here come from immuneACCESS through TCRdb and include only in-frame sequences with V and J called. Some clones fail to appear in such tables; in the studies checked, an unresolved V gene covers under half of the shortfall, and the cause of the remainder is unknown. V, J and clone size are taken as reported in that table, and D and trimming were inferred from the DNA itself. For this sample the table gives roughly 3,900 clones, of which approximately 70% were detected only once. About half of the sample is in the top ten clones.

Sequences were derived from peripheral blood mononuclear cells (PBMCs), sampled before the fourth cycle of nivolumab. The TCR sequence derives from a human donor with classical Hodgkin lymphoma.

The CDR3 protein sequence reads: CASSQDRGSYTEAFF. In nucleotide form, the sequence is TGTGCCAGCAGCCAAGATCGGGGCAGCTACACTGAAGCTTTCTTT. This receptor chain uses TRBV4-2 and TRBJ1-1; a tentative D match to TRBD1 spans 5 bases. Cut back by 0 bases and 3 bases, the V and J ends lie 11 bases apart. CDR1 and CDR2 were assigned from the germline V gene as LGHNA and YNFKEQ. The CDR3 numbers 15 residues from cysteine through phenylalanine. The CDR3 DNA has 45 bases and is translated from base 1.